This T cell receptor beta chain was sequenced during a study of OX40 agonist ivuxolimab in advanced cancers. Whole-study context: The study treated patients with ivuxolimab, an agonistic anti-OX40 (CD134) antibody. The patients received ivuxolimab by intravenous route every 2 weeks at 0.01 to 10 mg/kg. Aged roughly 23 to 79 with a mean of approximately 57 years, they were more than 80% male. Overall study results and limits: The study observed clonal expansion of CD4+ and CD8+ blood T cells by week 6 at 0.1 to 3.0 mg/kg.

On this clone itself: Its antigen is not known.

Trimming at V came to 4 bases and at J to 8 bases, leaving 2 bases not matched to a gene. Germline CDR1 SQVTM, CDR2 ANQGSEA. The CDR3 is 12 amino acids. Sequencing was performed with immunoSEQ multiplex PCR; in TCRdb, only in-frame clones are kept and a portion is missing. The sample lists around 41,000 clones, approximately 90% occurring once. The chain recombines TRBV29-1 with TRBJ1-2; 12 nucleotides line up with TRBD1. The sample was CD4+ or CD8+ T cells sorted from blood, taken in a trial of the OX40 agonist ivuxolimab. This clonotype was sampled from an adult with an advanced solid tumor such as melanoma, head and neck, liver or kidney cancer. The CDR3, as DNA: TGCAGCGTTGGAGGGACAGGGGGCGGCTACACCTTC. Translated: CSVGGTGGGYTF.